A single sample gave rise to the 23 T cell receptor beta chains below, sequenced in a study of graft-versus-host responses after intestinal transplantation. Measured with immunoSEQ multiplex PCR; TCRdb has only the in-frame clones, and not every one. The table shows about 10,000 clones, with approximately 92% occurring only once. The sample here was PBMCs, taken 41 days after intestinal transplantation. The receptors were gathered from a human patient who received an intestinal transplant, so some T cells may come from the graft donor.

This clone was recorded once. The V and J genes are TRBV13 and TRBJ1-2; 9 bases fit TRBD1. V gave up 7 bases and J gave up 0 bases; unmatched junction bases: 3. CDR1 PRHDT and CDR2 FYEKMQ come from the germline V gene (reference sequence). The CDR3 is 14 residues long. Here the CDR3 DNA reads TGTGCCAGCATCGGGACAGGGTCTAACTATGGCTACACCTTC. Its translation: CASIGTGSNYGYTF. Looking up the rest from reference TRBV13 and TRBJ1-2 gives the full variable domain: AAGVIQSPRHLIKEKRETATLKCYPIPRHDTVYWYQQGPGQDPQFLISFYEKMQSDKGSIPDRFSAQQFSDYHSELNMSSLELGDSALYFCASIGTGSNYGYTFGSGTRLTVV.

The chain is built from TRBV5-1 and TRBJ1-1, with D unclear. V was trimmed by 2 bases and J by 6 bases, leaving 11 bases between them. Looked up from germline, CDR1 is SGHRS and CDR2 is YFSETQ. The CDR3 spans 13 residues. The CDR3 sequence: CASSFLNDAEAFF. As DNA, the CDR3 is TGCGCCAGCAGCTTCTTAAACGACGCTGAAGCTTTCTTT.

This sequence joins TRBV6-5 and TRBJ2-7, with 9 bases matching TRBD1. The germline V gene has CDR1 MNHEY and CDR2 SVGAGI. This CDR3 spans 13 amino acids. V dropped 2 bases and J dropped 7; count of bases not matched to a gene: 3. CDR3 sequence reads: CASSYGTGREQYF. The CDR3 DNA follows: TGTGCCAGCAGTTACGGGACAGGGCGGGAGCAGTACTTC.

This rearrangement joins TRBV5-4 to TRBJ1-2; 9 nucleotides align to TRBD1. Trimming took 4 bases from V and 4 from J; bases not matched to a gene: 14. The CDR3 covers 17 residues. The germline gives CDR1 SGHNT, CDR2 YYREEE (reference sequence). CDR3 residues: CASSDTNNRGPSYGYTF. The CDR3 nucleotides read TGTGCCAGCAGCGATACAAATAACAGGGGGCCAAGCTATGGCTACACCTTC.

The rearrangement links TRBV4-1 to TRBJ1-5, with no clear D. CDR1 is MGHRA and CDR2 is YSYEKL in the germline V gene. V was trimmed by 1 base and J by 7 bases, leaving 5 bases between them. This CDR3 region has 12 residues. The CDR3 region has the DNA TGCGCCAGCAGCCAAGTAGGCCAGCCCCAGCATTTT. Its protein product is CASSQVGQPQHF.

The chain carries TRBV7-2 and TRBJ2-2, with D uncertain. The CDR3 runs to 16 residues. Germline V CDR1 and CDR2: SGHTA, FQGNSA. Trimming shortened V by 1 base and J by 3 bases, and 12 bases separated the two germline ends. The CDR3 DNA reads TGTGCCAGCAGCTTAGACCTTAGGGCCGACACCGGGGAGCTGTTTTTT. Its protein product is CASSLDLRADTGELFF.

The chain combines TRBV11-2 with TRBJ1-2; 7 bases match TRBD1. The germline V gene has CDR1 SGHAT and CDR2 FQNNGV. V was pared by 5 bases and J by 7 bases, with 10 bases of the junction left unmatched. The CDR3 length is 14 residues. The CDR3 loop reads CASSPGQEGIGYTF. CDR3 nucleotides: TGTGCCAGCAGCCCAGGACAGGAAGGAATTGGCTACACCTTC.

V gene TRBV7-6 combines with J gene TRBJ2-2, with 10 bases fitting TRBD1. CDR1 is SGHVS, CDR2 FNYEAQ, per germline. The ends lost 6 bases at V and 3 bases at J; junction bases unmatched: 7. The CDR3 is 16 residues long. The CDR3 protein is CASSDPGTGDTGELFF. CDR3 bases: TGTGCCAGCAGTGACCCAGGGACAGGGGACACCGGGGAGCTGTTTTTT.

The gene calls are TRBV7-9 and TRBJ1-4; D gene uncertain. The CDR3 runs 14 residues. Trimming removed 4 bases from V and 4 bases from J, with 10 bases in between. Germline V lookup: CDR1 SEHNR, CDR2 FQNEAQ (reference sequence). This CDR3 is CASSSKDRNEKLFF. The CDR3 nucleotides read TGTGCCAGCAGCTCCAAAGACCGTAATGAAAAACTGTTTTTT.

The rearrangement links TRBV5-1 to TRBJ2-5; TRBD1 is a possible D gene (6 bases). CDR1 is SGHRS and CDR2 is YFSETQ in the germline V gene. The CDR3 is 14 residues long. The V gene lost 4 bases and the J gene lost 1 base, with 11 bases spanning the gap. CDR3 in amino acids: CASSALGGQETQYF. The CDR3 DNA sequence: TGCGCCAGCAGCGCTCTAGGGGGCCAAGAGACCCAGTACTTC. The full variable domain, rest sourced from reference TRBV5-1 and TRBJ2-5, is KAGVTQTPRYLIKTRGQQVTLSCSPISGHRSVSWYQQTPGQGLQFLFEYFSETQRNKGNFPGRFSGRQFSNSRSEMNVSTLELGDSALYLCASSALGGQETQYFGPGTRLLVL.

V and J are TRBV2 and TRBJ1-3, with no clear D. Trimming removed 10 bases from V and 5 bases from J, with 21 bases in between. The CDR3 has 15 amino acids. CDR1 is SNHLY and CDR2 is FYNNEI in the germline V gene. CDR3 region: CATETPFGLRNTIYF. CDR3 coding DNA: TGTGCCACCGAAACTCCCTTCGGCCTCCGAAACACCATATATTTT. The full variable domain, its missing parts supplied by reference TRBV2 and TRBJ1-3, is EPEVTQTPSHQVTQMGQEVILRCVPISNHLYFYWYRQILGQKVEFLVSFYNNEISEKSEIFDDQFSVERPDGSNFTLKIRSTKLEDSAMYFCATETPFGLRNTIYFGEGSWLTVV.

This chain uses TRBV6-5 with TRBJ1-4; the D gene is possibly TRBD1 (5 bases). V dropped 5 bases and J dropped 7 bases, with 17 bases sitting between them. The germline CDR1 and CDR2 sequences are MNHEY and SVGAGI. The CDR3 is made up of 15 amino acids. The CDR3 DNA reads as TGTGCCAGCAGTCCAGTGAGAGGGGCCGGTGAAAAACTGTTTTTT. Amino acid sequence: CASSPVRGAGEKLFF.

The chain combines TRBV5-1 with TRBJ1-1; D remains ambiguous. V lost 0 bases to trimming and J lost 1 base, with 7 bases between them. The germline V gene has CDR1 SGHRS and CDR2 YFSETQ. The CDR3 consists of 14 residues. The CDR3 coding sequence is TGCGCCAGCAGCTTGGCGAGGCCGAACACTGAAGCTTTCTTT. Translating it yields CASSLARPNTEAFF.

This clone was detected once. The V gene is TRBV4-1, the J gene TRBJ2-7; D gene uncertain. CDR3 size: 13 residues. In germline, CDR1 is MGHRA, CDR2 YSYEKL. The V gene lost 1 base and the J gene lost 3 bases, with 7 bases spanning the gap. Written as DNA, the CDR3 is TGCGCCAGCAGCCAAGTGTTAGGCTACGAGCAGTACTTC. It yields the protein CASSQVLGYEQYF.

The chain recombines TRBV2 with TRBJ2-1; a weak D match, TRBD2 (5 bases). The CDR3 extends over 11 amino acids. Looked up from germline, CDR1 is SNHLY and CDR2 is FYNNEI. Trimming shortened V by 6 bases and J by 6 bases, and 6 bases separated the two germline ends. CDR3 in amino acids: CASRDFNEQFF. Here the CDR3 DNA reads TGTGCCAGCAGGGACTTCAATGAGCAGTTCTTC.

The chain links TRBV9 to TRBJ1-1, with D possibly being TRBD1 (6 bases). V was pared by 3 bases and J by 7 bases, with 13 bases between. The CDR3 covers 13 residues. Per germline, CDR1 SGDLS and CDR2 YYNGEE. The CDR3 coding sequence is TGTGCCAGCAGCGCTCCTCGACAGGTTGAAGCTTTCTTT. Protein product: CASSAPRQVEAFF.

V is TRBV19 and J is TRBJ2-1; 7 bases agree with TRBD1. The junction had 13 bases not matched to a gene; V was cut back by 5 bases and J by 3 bases. Per the germline V gene, CDR1 is LNHDA and CDR2 is SQIVND (reference sequence). The CDR3 contains 17 residues. The chain's CDR3 is CASSPGMSAGGYNEQFF. DNA for the CDR3: TGTGCCAGTAGTCCGGGGATGTCGGCAGGGGGCTACAATGAGCAGTTCTTC.

The chain couples TRBV6-6 to TRBJ1-5; a weak D match, TRBD1 (6 bases). Germline V gene lookup returns CDR1 MNHNY and CDR2 SVGAGI (reference sequence). The CDR3 is 16 residues long. V dropped 2 bases and J dropped 7 bases, with 18 bases sitting between them. The CDR3 sequence is CASSYDGRGYRQPQHF. The CDR3 DNA sequence: TGTGCCAGCAGTTACGATGGCAGGGGTTATAGACAGCCCCAGCATTTT.

The rearrangement links TRBV28 to TRBJ1-3; 7 bases are shared with TRBD1. The CDR3 length is 14 residues. The germline CDR1 and CDR2 sequences are MDHEN and SYDVKM. The ends lost 6 bases at V and 0 bases at J; junction bases unmatched: 2. The CDR3 nucleotides read TGTGCCAGCAGCCCAGGGGGCTCTGGAAACACCATATATTTT. Translating it yields CASSPGGSGNTIYF. The full variable domain, rest sourced from reference TRBV28 and TRBJ1-3, is DVKVTQSSRYLVKRTGEKVFLECVQDMDHENMFWYRQDPGLGLRLIYFSYDVKMKEKGDIPEGYSVSREKKERFSLILESASTNQTSMYLCASSPGGSGNTIYFGEGSWLTVV.

V gene TRBV11-2 combines with J gene TRBJ1-1; D not resolved. The CDR3 consists of 11 residues. The ends were cut back, 4 bases at V and 7 bases at J, with 7 bases in the middle. Germline V lookup: CDR1 SGHAT, CDR2 FQNNGV. In DNA form, the CDR3 reads TGTGCCAGCAGCTCTAGCGGTGAAGCTTTCTTT. Its protein product is CASSSSGEAFF.

The chain joins TRBV12-5 to TRBJ1-5; the D is unclear. CDR1 and CDR2 from the germline V gene are LGHNT and FRNRAP. V was shortened by 7 bases and J by 4 bases, with 23 bases between the two germline ends. This CDR3 spans 17 amino acids. CDR3: CASAQTPAGYPNQPQHF. The CDR3 DNA follows: TGTGCTAGTGCCCAAACCCCTGCCGGATACCCTAATCAGCCCCAGCATTTT.

This clone has a single count. The CDR3 DNA is TGTGCCACCTGGGTTCGGGGCGGGGTTACAGATACGCAGTATTTT. Residues: CATWVRGGVTDTQYF. V and J are TRBV7-9 and TRBJ2-3, with D possibly being TRBD2 (6 bases). CDR1 and CDR2 (germline): SEHNR, FQNEAQ (reference sequence). The CDR3 consists of 15 residues. The ends were cut back, 10 bases at V and 3 bases at J, with 20 bases in the middle.

This rearrangement joins TRBV5-1 to TRBJ1-1; D unresolved. The ends were cut back, 1 base at V and 1 base at J, with 5 bases in the middle. The length of the CDR3 is 13 residues. The V gene's germline CDR1 is SGHRS and CDR2 YFSETQ. The CDR3 reads CASSLSQNTEAFF. The CDR3 region has the DNA TGCGCCAGCAGCTTGTCGCAGAACACTGAAGCTTTCTTT.